This TCR beta chain was identified in a study of response to subunit inactivated influenza vaccine. TCRdb reanalysed the RT-PCR reads using MiXCR and keeps one entry per CDR3 protein. The data contain about half a million distinct CDR3 sequences, 25% of them singletons. The study, taken as a whole, reports: Every seasonal influenza vaccination brings in few new T cells, the authors suggested.

This clonotype occurred a few times. What it binds is not known. This CDR3 spans 12 amino acids. Germline loops: CDR1 DFQATT, CDR2 SNEGSKA (reference sequence). Trimming took 7 bases from V and 8 from J, leaving 17 bases between them. This chain uses TRBV20-1 with TRBJ1-2; a weak D match, TRBD1 (5 bases). The sample consisted of CD4+ T cells sorted from PBMCs, taken about 5 days after vaccination. The clonotype was recovered from a man aged 45 to 65 who received an inactivated influenza vaccine. The CDR3 sequence: CSVILGGDGYTF. The CDR3, as DNA: TGCAGTGTTATCCTCGGGGGGGACGGCTACACCTTC.